This T cell receptor (beta chain) was documented in a study of CD8 T cells in ankylosing spondylitis. Study-wide results and caveats: Disease-associated clonotypes exhibited CD8+ identity and were relatively infrequent in peripheral blood.

In regard to this clonotype: Antigen specificity is unknown.

Germline V gene data show CDR1 as MNHEY and CDR2 as SVGAGI. The ends were cut back, 0 bases at V and 3 bases at J, with 12 bases in the middle. The CDR3 runs to 15 residues. TCRdb redid the calling of the 5' RACE reads with MiXCR, one entry per CDR3 protein. The sample lists 200,000 to 250,000 distinct CDR3 sequences, roughly 25% occurring once. The TCR was taken from a male donor with ankylosing spondylitis or in good health (not recorded which). The sequenced material came from blood, either unsorted or a sorted T cell fraction (not recorded which). The V gene is TRBV6-5, the J gene TRBJ2-7; the D is unclear. The chain's CDR3 is CASSYSGSENYEQYF. DNA for the CDR3: TGTGCCAGCAGTTACTCCGGCAGCGAGAACTACGAGCAGTACTTC.